One and the same sample provided the 23 T cell receptor beta chains below, sequenced in a study of control samples from healthy donors and cancer patients. The repertoire was sequenced with immunoSEQ multiplex PCR; TCRdb's copy has only in-frame clones and lacks some. The table has approximately 79,000 clones, approximately 89% seen once; the top ten hold 6.5% to 7.5%. The sample taken for sequencing was blood. The receptors were sampled from a man aged 45-65 years in good health.

The chain joins TRBV7-9 to TRBJ1-2; 9 nucleotides agree with TRBD1. V dropped 5 bases and J dropped 0; count of bases not matched to a gene: 7. Germline V gene sequence: CDR1 SEHNR, CDR2 FQNEAQ (reference sequence). The CDR3 is 16 amino acids. CDR3 nucleotide sequence: TGTGCCAGCAGCCCCAGGACAGGGGTGGCTAACTATGGCTACACCTTC. Protein: CASSPRTGVANYGYTF.

The chain links TRBV6-2 or TRBV6-3 to TRBJ2-1; possible D gene TRBD1, 6 bases. The CDR3 contains 13 residues. The V and J ends lost 6 bases and 10 bases respectively, with 16 bases between them. Germline V gene lookup returns CDR1 MNHEY and CDR2 SVGEGT. The CDR3 sequence: CASSHTRTVEQFF. In nucleotides, the CDR3 is TGTGCCAGCAGCCACACCCGGACAGTCGAGCAGTTCTTC.

J is TRBJ1-2 and V is TRBV6-1, with TRBD1 identical over 8 bases. V dropped 1 base and J dropped 3; count of bases not matched to a gene: 4. The germline V gene encodes CDR1 MNHNS and CDR2 SASEGT. The CDR3 is 15 amino acids. The CDR3 nucleotides are TGTGCCAGCAGTGAAGGACAGGGGTCCGACTATGGCTACACCTTC. Protein product: CASSEGQGSDYGYTF.

The chain combines TRBV5-4 with TRBJ2-2; 7 bases align to TRBD1. CDR1 is SGHNT and CDR2 is YYREEE in the germline V gene (reference sequence). The trim removed 5 bases at V and 0 bases at J, leaving 4 bases unmatched. The CDR3 consists of 15 residues. This CDR3 is CASRSGTANTGELFF. The CDR3 bases are TGTGCCAGCAGATCCGGGACAGCGAACACCGGGGAGCTGTTTTTT.

This chain joins TRBV7-8 and TRBJ2-1; 7 nucleotides agree with TRBD2. Germline-derived CDR1 and CDR2 are SGHVS and FQNEAQ. CDR3 length equals 15 residues. V was pared by 5 bases and J by 5 bases, with 9 bases of the junction left unmatched. The CDR3 DNA sequence: TGTGCCAGCAGCGGGAGGGAGACTAGACACAATGAGCAGTTCTTC. It specifies CASSGRETRHNEQFF.

The chain's CDR3 is CASSEEVGAGYTF. DNA for the CDR3: TGTGCCAGCAGTGAAGAGGTAGGGGCTGGCTACACCTTC. This rearrangement joins TRBV2 to TRBJ1-2; tentatively, D is TRBD1 (5 bases). CDR3 size: 13 residues. With 1 base removed from V and 7 bases from J, the gap between germline ends came to 10 bases. Germline CDR1 and CDR2: SNHLY and FYNNEI.

This chain links TRBV28 with TRBJ1-2; 8 bases line up with TRBD1. Unmatched junction bases numbered 9, after V lost 2 bases and J lost 7 bases. The CDR3 extends over 15 amino acids. Germline V CDR1 and CDR2: MDHEN, SYDVKM. The CDR3 DNA sequence: TGTGCCAGCAGTTTACCTGCAGGGGGCGTCTCTGGCTACACCTTC. This gives the protein CASSLPAGGVSGYTF.

The genes are TRBV15 and TRBJ2-3; D gene unclear. This CDR3 is 13 amino acids long. Trimming removed 5 bases at V and 3 bases at J, with 9 bases between. Germline CDR1 is LNHNV and CDR2 is YYDKDF (reference sequence). The CDR3: CATSGPSTDTQYF. In nucleotides, the CDR3 is TGTGCCACCAGCGGGCCCTCGACAGATACGCAGTATTTT.

The J gene is TRBJ2-7, the V gene TRBV6-5; D unclear. CDR1 and CDR2 from the germline V gene are MNHEY and SVGAGI. V lost 0 bases and J 0 bases, leaving 12 bases between the germline ends. This CDR3 comprises 16 residues. In DNA form, the CDR3 reads TGTGCCAGCAGTTACTCGTTCCCAGTCGCCTCCTACGAGCAGTACTTC. Protein sequence: CASSYSFPVASYEQYF.

The rearrangement uses TRBV14 and TRBJ2-7; unclear D gene. The CDR3 runs to 11 residues. The V gene's germline CDR1 is SGHDN and CDR2 FVKESK. V shed 0 bases and J shed 7 bases, with 4 bases lying between them. CDR3 nucleotide sequence: TGTGCCAGCAGCCAAGAAGGAGAGCAGTACTTC. It yields the protein CASSQEGEQYF.

V usage is TRBV6-6 and J usage is TRBJ1-4; unclear D gene. The germline gives CDR1 MNHNY, CDR2 SVGAGI (reference sequence). Trimming removed 2 bases at V and 5 bases at J, with 12 bases between. The CDR3 sequence is 15 residues long. The CDR3 DNA sequence: TGTGCCAGCAGTTACCCCGACACTAGAAATGAAAAACTGTTTTTT. Residues: CASSYPDTRNEKLFF.

This chain connects TRBV5-1 to TRBJ2-3, with 7 bases that match TRBD2. The junction had 8 bases not matched to a gene; V was cut back by 3 bases and J by 1 base. CDR1 SGHRS and CDR2 YFSETQ come from the germline V gene. This CDR3 region has 16 residues. The DNA of the CDR3 is TGCGCCAGCAGCTGGGAACGGGGGGTAGGCACAGATACGCAGTATTTT. Its protein is CASSWERGVGTDTQYF. The full variable domain, rest sourced from reference TRBV5-1 and TRBJ2-3, is KAGVTQTPRYLIKTRGQQVTLSCSPISGHRSVSWYQQTPGQGLQFLFEYFSETQRNKGNFPGRFSGRQFSNSRSEMNVSTLELGDSALYLCASSWERGVGTDTQYFGPGTRLTVL.

The chain links TRBV6-5 to TRBJ2-7; a possible D gene is TRBD1 (6 bases). Germline-derived CDR1 and CDR2 are MNHEY and SVGAGI. V was trimmed by 5 bases and J by 3 bases, leaving 14 bases between them. The CDR3 has 14 amino acids. CDR3 nucleotides: TGTGCCAGCAGTCTGGGGGCCATCTTCTACGAGCAGTACTTC. Its protein is CASSLGAIFYEQYF.

The V call is TRBV6-2 or TRBV6-3, the J call TRBJ2-1, with 8 bases matching TRBD2. J gave up 2 bases and V 2 bases, and 5 bases lay outside the gene matches. The germline CDR1 and CDR2 sequences are MNHEY and SVGEGT. The CDR3 loop spans 16 amino acids. For the CDR3, the DNA is TGTGCCAGCAGTTACGGTGGGCGGGGGGCCTACAATGAGCAGTTCTTC. As protein: CASSYGGRGAYNEQFF.

This clone has just a few counts. CDR3 sequence: CASSQVSGGGAFGEQFF. The CDR3 DNA reads TGCGCCAGCAGCCAAGTGTCCGGAGGGGGTGCTTTCGGTGAGCAGTTCTTC. V gene TRBV4-1 combines with J gene TRBJ2-1, with D perhaps TRBD1 or TRBD2 (6 bases each). Germline assignment: CDR1 MGHRA and CDR2 YSYEKL. The V gene lost 1 base and the J gene lost 9 bases, with 22 bases spanning the gap. CDR3 length equals 17 residues.

The chain recombines TRBV9 with TRBJ2-7; D call uncertain. The CDR3 contains 13 residues. Trimming shortened V by 0 bases and J by 1 base, and 5 bases separated the two germline ends. CDR1 and CDR2 from the germline V gene are SGDLS and YYNGEE. CDR3 in amino acids: CASSVGPSYEQYF. In nucleotides, the CDR3 is TGTGCCAGCAGCGTAGGCCCTTCCTACGAGCAGTACTTC.

This clone was seen only a few times. V and J are TRBV3-1 (or the pseudogene TRBV3-2) and TRBJ1-1, with a tentative D call TRBD1 (6 bases). This CDR3 has 11 amino acids. Germline assignment: CDR1 LGHDT and CDR2 YNNKEL (reference sequence). V shed 5 bases and J shed 7 bases, with 8 bases lying between them. The CDR3 coding sequence is TGTGCCAGCAGCAAGACAGGTGAAGCTTTCTTT. Protein product: CASSKTGEAFF.

The V gene is TRBV2, the J gene TRBJ2-3; 9 bases line up with TRBD1. The CDR3 is 15 residues long. Germline assignment: CDR1 SNHLY and CDR2 FYNNEI. Trimming took 4 bases from V and 1 from J; bases not matched to a gene: 3. CDR3 coding DNA: TGTGCCAGCAGTGCCCGACAGGGGGGCACAGATACGCAGTATTTT. Its translation is CASSARQGGTDTQYF.

The chain has TRBV10-2 and TRBJ1-4; no clear D gene. With 8 bases removed from V and 0 bases from J, the gap between germline ends came to 16 bases. The CDR3 runs 16 residues. CDR1 is WSHSY, CDR2 SAAADI, per germline. The CDR3, as DNA: TGCGCCAGCGGACCCAACGGTAGCGCAACTAATGAAAAACTGTTTTTT. Its translation is CASGPNGSATNEKLFF.

The V and J genes are TRBV7-9 and TRBJ2-3; 10 bases match TRBD2. Germline CDR1 SEHNR, CDR2 FQNEAQ (reference sequence). This CDR3 is built from 18 residues. Losses at the gene ends were 1 base for V and 1 base for J; bases not matched to a gene: 8. The CDR3 DNA is TGTGCCAGCAGCTTAGAGGCTAGCGGGGGTATGGGCACAGATACGCAGTATTTT. It codes for CASSLEASGGMGTDTQYF.

This sequence joins TRBV6-5 and TRBJ2-7; 13 bases match TRBD2. Germline V gene lookup returns CDR1 MNHEY and CDR2 SVGAGI. The CDR3 covers 15 residues. The trim removed 2 bases at V and 8 bases at J, leaving 6 bases unmatched. The CDR3 DNA reads TGTGCCAGCAGTTACACTAGCGGGGGGGAATGGAAGCAGTACTTC. Protein sequence: CASSYTSGGEWKQYF.

The genes are TRBV30 and TRBJ2-2, with 7 nucleotides matching TRBD1. The germline gives CDR1 GTSNPN, CDR2 SVGIG (reference sequence). There are 15 residues in the CDR3. Losses at the gene ends were 2 bases for V and 6 bases for J; bases not matched to a gene: 9. The CDR3 DNA sequence: TGTGCCTGGAGTCACAGGGGTTCCCCTCCCGGGGAGCTGTTTTTT. It encodes CAWSHRGSPPGELFF.

CDR3 region: CASSRSGQAIYQETQYF. CDR3 coding DNA: TGTGCCAGCAGCCGATCCGGACAGGCTATTTACCAAGAGACCCAGTACTTC. This sequence joins TRBV5-6 and TRBJ2-5; the match to TRBD1 covers 7 bases. There are 17 residues in the CDR3. Losses at the gene ends were 4 bases for V and 0 bases for J; bases not matched to a gene: 12. Germline V gene lookup returns CDR1 SGHDT and CDR2 YYEEEE.